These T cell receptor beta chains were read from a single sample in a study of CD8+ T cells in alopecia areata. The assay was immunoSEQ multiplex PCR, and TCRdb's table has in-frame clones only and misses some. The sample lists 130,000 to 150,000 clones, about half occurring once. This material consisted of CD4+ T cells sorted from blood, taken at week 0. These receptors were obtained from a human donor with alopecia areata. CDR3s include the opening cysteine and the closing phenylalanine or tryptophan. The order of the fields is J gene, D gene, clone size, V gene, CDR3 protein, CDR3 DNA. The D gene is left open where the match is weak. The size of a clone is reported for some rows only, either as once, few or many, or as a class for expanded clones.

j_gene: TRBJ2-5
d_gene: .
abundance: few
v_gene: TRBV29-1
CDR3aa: CSDDPQETQYF
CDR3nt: TGCAGCGATGATCCGCAAGAGACCCAGTACTTC

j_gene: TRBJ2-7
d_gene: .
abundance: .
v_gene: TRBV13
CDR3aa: CASSPGTSRGEQYF
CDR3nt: TGTGCCAGCAGCCCAGGGACATCAAGGGGTGAGCAGTACTTC

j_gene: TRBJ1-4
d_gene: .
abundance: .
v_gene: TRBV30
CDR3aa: CAWSVPRGGGNEKLFF
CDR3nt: TGTGCCTGGAGTGTACCTCGGGGCGGTGGTAATGAAAAACTGTTTTTT

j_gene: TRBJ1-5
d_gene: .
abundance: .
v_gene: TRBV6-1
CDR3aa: CASTGTPNQPQHF
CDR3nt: TGTGCCAGTACAGGGACACCCAATCAGCCCCAGCATTTT

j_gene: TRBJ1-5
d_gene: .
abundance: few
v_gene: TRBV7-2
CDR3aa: CASSLGGRAHQPQHF
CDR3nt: TGTGCCAGCAGCTTAGGTGGCAGGGCGCATCAGCCCCAGCATTTT

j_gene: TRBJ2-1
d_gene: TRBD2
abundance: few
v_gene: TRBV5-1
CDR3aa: CASKRAGEVWNEQFF
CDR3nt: TGCGCCAGCAAGAGGGCGGGAGAGGTTTGGAATGAGCAGTTCTTC

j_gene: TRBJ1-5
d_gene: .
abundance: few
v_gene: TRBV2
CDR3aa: CASSESVAGNQPQHF
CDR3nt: TGTGCCAGCAGTGAATCGGTTGCGGGAAATCAGCCCCAGCATTTT

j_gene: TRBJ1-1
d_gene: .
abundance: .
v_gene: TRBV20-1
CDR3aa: CSASERAGAFF
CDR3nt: TGCAGTGCTAGTGAAAGGGCAGGGGCTTTCTTT

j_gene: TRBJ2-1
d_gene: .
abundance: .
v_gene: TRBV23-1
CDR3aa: CASSPLANEQFF
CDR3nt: TGCGCCAGCAGTCCCCTAGCTAATGAGCAGTTCTTC

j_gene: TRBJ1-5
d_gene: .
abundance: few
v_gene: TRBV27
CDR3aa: CASRISLGHPDSNQPQHF
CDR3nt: TGTGCCAGCAGAATCTCTCTGGGCCATCCAGATAGCAATCAGCCCCAGCATTTT

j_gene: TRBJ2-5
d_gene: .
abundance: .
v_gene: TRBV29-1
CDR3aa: CSVGGERETQYF
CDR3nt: TGCAGCGTTGGAGGAGAAAGGGAGACCCAGTACTTC

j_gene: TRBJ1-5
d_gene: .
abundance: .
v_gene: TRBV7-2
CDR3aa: CASSLEPGRGNQPQHF
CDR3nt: TGTGCCAGCAGCTTAGAGCCAGGGAGGGGCAATCAGCCCCAGCATTTT

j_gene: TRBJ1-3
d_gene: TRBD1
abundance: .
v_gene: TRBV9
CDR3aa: CASSPGQVDAIYF
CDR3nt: TGTGCCAGCAGCCCGGGACAGGTAGACGCCATATATTTT

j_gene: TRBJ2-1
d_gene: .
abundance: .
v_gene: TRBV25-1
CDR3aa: CASSATQGGGLRNEQFF
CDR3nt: TGTGCCAGCAGTGCAACCCAGGGAGGGGGCTTAAGGAATGAGCAGTTCTTC

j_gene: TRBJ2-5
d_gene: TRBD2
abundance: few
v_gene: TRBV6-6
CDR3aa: CASSYSGTKETQYF
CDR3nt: TGTGCCAGCAGTTACTCCGGGACTAAAGAGACCCAGTACTTC

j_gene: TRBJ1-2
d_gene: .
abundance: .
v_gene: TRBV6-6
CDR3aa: CASHYDGGASYGYTF
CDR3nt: TGTGCCAGCCATTACGATGGGGGCGCGAGCTATGGCTACACCTTC

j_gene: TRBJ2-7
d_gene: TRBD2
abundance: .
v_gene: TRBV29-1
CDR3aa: CSVGSFPTSGSYEQYF
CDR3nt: TGCAGCGTGGGCTCCTTTCCGACTAGCGGCTCCTACGAGCAGTACTTC

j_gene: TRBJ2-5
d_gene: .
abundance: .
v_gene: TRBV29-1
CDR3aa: CSEDSQETQYF
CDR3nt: TGCAGCGAAGACAGCCAAGAGACCCAGTACTTC

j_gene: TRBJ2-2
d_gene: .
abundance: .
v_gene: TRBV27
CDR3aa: CASSLGRDTGELFF
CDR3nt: TGTGCCAGCAGTCTGGGGCGGGACACCGGGGAGCTGTTTTTT

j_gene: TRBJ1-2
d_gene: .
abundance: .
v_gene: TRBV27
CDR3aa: CASSSLGGRIYGYTF
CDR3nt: TGTGCCAGCAGCTCCCTGGGGGGACGGATTTATGGCTACACCTTC

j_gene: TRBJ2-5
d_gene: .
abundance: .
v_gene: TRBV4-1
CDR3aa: CASSQTTTQETQYF
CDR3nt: TGCGCCAGCAGCCAAACTACGACCCAAGAGACCCAGTACTTC

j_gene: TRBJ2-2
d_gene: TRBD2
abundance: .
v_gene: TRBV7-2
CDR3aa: CASSSIWASGNPGTGELFF
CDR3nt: TGTGCCAGCAGCTCGATTTGGGCTAGCGGGAACCCGGGCACCGGGGAGCTGTTTTTT

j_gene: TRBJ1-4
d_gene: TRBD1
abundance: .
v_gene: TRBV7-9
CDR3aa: CASGRTGPEKLFF
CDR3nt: TGTGCCAGCGGAAGGACAGGCCCGGAAAAACTGTTTTTT

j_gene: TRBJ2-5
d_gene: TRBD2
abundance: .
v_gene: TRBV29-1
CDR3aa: CSVAPSGRAGETQYF
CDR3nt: TGCAGCGTCGCCCCTAGCGGGAGGGCGGGGGAGACCCAGTACTTC